Listed here are 10 T cell receptor beta chains from one sample, sequenced in a study of regulatory T cells in long-lasting Graves disease. With iRepertoire HTBI primers and Arm-PCR of CDR3 regions, TCR beta libraries were built. TCRdb recomputed calls from the multiplex PCR reads with MiXCR, one row per CDR3 protein. Here the sample spans around 510,000 distinct CDR3 sequences, under 25% being singletons. As to time point: persistent/refractory GD, antithyroid drugs over 5 years with positive TRAb. After RNA was extracted from PBMCs, the TCR library was made from it. The sequences come from peripheral blood mononuclear cells (PBMCs), collected when the disease was refractory, from a patient treated with antithyroid drugs. The source is a female donor with Graves disease.

The table lists this clonotype with a few counts. The chain links TRBV12-3 or TRBV12-4 to TRBJ2-5, with D perhaps TRBD1 or TRBD2 (6 bases each). The J call may be incorrect, as the DNA end agrees better with TRBJ2-1. This CDR3 is built from 13 residues. The CDR3 nucleotides read TGTGCCAGCAGTTTAGTCGGGGGCGGTGAGCAGTTCTTC. Translated: CASSLVGGGEQFF.

This clonotype was recorded a few times. The genes are TRBV4-1 and TRBJ2-7; the D gene is possibly TRBD2 (6 bases). Trimming shortened V by 1 base and J by 2 bases, and 12 bases separated the two germline ends. From germline, CDR1 is MGHRA and CDR2 YSYEKL. CDR3 size: 15 residues. This chain's CDR3 is CASSQGVGGTYEQYF. The CDR3 DNA is TGCGCCAGCAGCCAAGGAGTTGGGGGGACCTACGAGCAGTACTTC.

There are a few counts of this clonotype. This chain links TRBV12-3 or TRBV12-4 with TRBJ2-6, with D possibly TRBD2 on 5 matching bases. Trimming stripped 4 bases from V and 0 bases from J, with 16 bases between. CDR3 length: 18 amino acids. The CDR3 DNA reads TGTGCCAGCAGTTCAACCCGGGATGGGAGCTCTGGGGCCAACGTCCTGACTTTC. Amino acid sequence: CASSSTRDGSSGANVLTF.

This clonotype was observed many times. The chain links TRBV12-3 or TRBV12-4 to TRBJ1-1; tentative D call: TRBD1 (6 bases). The CDR3 spans 15 residues. V lost 3 bases to trimming and J lost 0 bases, with 11 bases between them. The CDR3 nucleotides read TGTGCCAGCAGTTTTTGGGCAGGGGTGAACACTGAAGCTTTCTTT. Amino acids: CASSFWAGVNTEAFF.

The table lists this clonotype with a few counts. Germline is not matched at one junction end, which may reflect a read error. V is TRBV29-1 and J is TRBJ1-3; possibly TRBD1 for D (5 bases). The germline CDR1 and CDR2 sequences are SQVTM and ANQGSEA. There are 13 residues in the CDR3. The CDR3 coding sequence is TGCAGCGCCGGACACACCTCTGGAAACGCCATATATTTT. This sequence encodes CSAGHTSGNAIYF.

This clonotype was counted a few times. The V and J genes are TRBV11-2 and TRBJ2-5, with TRBD1 identical over 10 bases. CDR3 length equals 13 residues. Germline values: CDR1 SGHAT, CDR2 FQNNGV. J lost 7 bases, V lost 5 bases, and 4 bases had no gene match. For the CDR3, the DNA is TGTGCCAGCAGCCGACAGGGGGCCGTGACCCAGTACTTC. This translates into CASSRQGAVTQYF. Complete variable domain (other parts from reference TRBV11-2 and TRBJ2-5): EAGVAQSPRYKIIEKRQSVAFWCNPISGHATLYWYQQILGQGPKLLIQFQNNGVVDDSQLPKDRFSAERLKGVDSTLKIQPAKLEDSAVYLCASSRQGAVTQYFGPGTRLLVL.

The chain couples TRBV4-3 to TRBJ2-2, with a tentative D call TRBD1 (6 bases). The CDR3 spans 14 residues. The germline V and J ends were trimmed by 6 bases and 5 bases, with 13 bases remaining between them. CDR1 LGHNA and CDR2 YSLEER come from the germline V gene. The CDR3 loop reads CASRQIQGTGELFF. The DNA for the CDR3 is TGCGCCAGCAGGCAGATTCAGGGGACCGGGGAGCTGTTTTTT.

J is TRBJ2-7 and V is TRBV7-6; 8 positions match TRBD2. The CDR3 contains 15 residues. The germline V gene encodes CDR1 SGHVS and CDR2 FNYEAQ. Trimming at V came to 5 bases and at J to 5 bases, leaving 11 bases not matched to a gene. The DNA for the CDR3 is TGTGCCAGCAGCCCCTACAGGACTAGCACCGACGAGCAGTACTTC. This translates into CASSPYRTSTDEQYF.

The chain joins TRBV19 to TRBJ1-1; no reliable D call. Germline V gene sequence: CDR1 LNHDA, CDR2 SQIVND (reference sequence). The V and J ends lost 1 base and 4 bases respectively, with 10 bases between them. The CDR3 is 14 residues long. CDR3 sequence: CASSIVPGFTEAFF. The CDR3 DNA reads TGTGCCAGTAGTATAGTGCCGGGGTTCACTGAAGCTTTCTTT.

This clonotype was counted a few times. The rearrangement links TRBV4-1 to TRBJ2-7; TRBD2 matches 8 bases. The CDR3 sequence is 15 residues long. The V and J ends lost 2 bases and 4 bases, in that order; junction bases with no gene match: 7. CDR1 and CDR2 from the germline V gene are MGHRA and YSYEKL. In DNA, the CDR3 is TGCGCCAGCAGCCAAACGGGAGCGGGAGAGTACGAGCAGTACTTC. The encoded protein is CASSQTGAGEYEQYF.